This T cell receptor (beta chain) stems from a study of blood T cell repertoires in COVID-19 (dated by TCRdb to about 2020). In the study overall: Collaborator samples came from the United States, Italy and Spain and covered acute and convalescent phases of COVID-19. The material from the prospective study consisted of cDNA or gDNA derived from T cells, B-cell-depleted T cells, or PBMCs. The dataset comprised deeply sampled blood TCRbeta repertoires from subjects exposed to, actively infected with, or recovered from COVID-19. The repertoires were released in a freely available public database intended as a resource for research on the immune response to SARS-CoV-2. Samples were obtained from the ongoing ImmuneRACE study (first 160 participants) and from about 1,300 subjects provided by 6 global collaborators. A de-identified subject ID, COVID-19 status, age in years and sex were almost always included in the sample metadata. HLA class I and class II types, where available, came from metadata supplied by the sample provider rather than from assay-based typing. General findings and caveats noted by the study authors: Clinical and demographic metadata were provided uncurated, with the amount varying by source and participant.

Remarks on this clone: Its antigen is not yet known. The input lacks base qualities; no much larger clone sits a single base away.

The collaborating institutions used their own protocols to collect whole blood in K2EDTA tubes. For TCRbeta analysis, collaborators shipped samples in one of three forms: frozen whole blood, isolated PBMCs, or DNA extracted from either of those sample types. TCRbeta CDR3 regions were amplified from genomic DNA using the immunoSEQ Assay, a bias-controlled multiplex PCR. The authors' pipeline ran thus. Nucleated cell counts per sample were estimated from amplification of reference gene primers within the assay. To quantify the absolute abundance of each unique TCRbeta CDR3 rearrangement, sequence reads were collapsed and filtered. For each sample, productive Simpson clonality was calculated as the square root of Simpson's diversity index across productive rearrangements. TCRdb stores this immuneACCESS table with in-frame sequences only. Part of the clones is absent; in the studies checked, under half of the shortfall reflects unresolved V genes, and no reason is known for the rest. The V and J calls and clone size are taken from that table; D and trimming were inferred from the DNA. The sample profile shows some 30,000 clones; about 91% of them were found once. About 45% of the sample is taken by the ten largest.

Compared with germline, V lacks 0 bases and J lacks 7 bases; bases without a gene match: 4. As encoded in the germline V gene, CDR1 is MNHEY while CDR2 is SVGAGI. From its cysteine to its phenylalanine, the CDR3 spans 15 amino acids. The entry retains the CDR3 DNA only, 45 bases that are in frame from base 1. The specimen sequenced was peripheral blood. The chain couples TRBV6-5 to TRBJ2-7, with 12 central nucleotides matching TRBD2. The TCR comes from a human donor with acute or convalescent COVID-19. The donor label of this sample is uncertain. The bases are TGTGCCAGCAGTTACTCTTCAACTAGCGGGAGGGAGCAGTACTTC. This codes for CASSYSSTSGREQYF.